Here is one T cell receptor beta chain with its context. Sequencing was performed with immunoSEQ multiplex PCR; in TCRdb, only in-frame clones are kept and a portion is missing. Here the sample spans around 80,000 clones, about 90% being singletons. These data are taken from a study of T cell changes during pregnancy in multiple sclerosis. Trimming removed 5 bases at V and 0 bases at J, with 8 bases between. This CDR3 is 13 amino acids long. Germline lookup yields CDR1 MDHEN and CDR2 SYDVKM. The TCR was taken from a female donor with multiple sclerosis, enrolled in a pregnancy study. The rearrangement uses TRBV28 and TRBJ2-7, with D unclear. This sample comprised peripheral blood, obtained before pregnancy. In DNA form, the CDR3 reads TGTGCCAGCAGTCACAGTCCCTCCTACGAGCAGTACTTC. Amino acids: CASSHSPSYEQYF.